Listed here are 31 T cell receptor beta chains from one sample, sequenced in a study of control samples from healthy donors and cancer patients. TCRdb's copy holds only in-frame clones and misses some; the assay was immunoSEQ multiplex PCR. The data show about 160,000 clones, roughly 94% seen once. The sequenced sample was blood. These TCRs come from a woman aged 40 to 55 in good health.

The V call is TRBV24-1, the J call TRBJ2-2, with 7 bases aligning to TRBD2. CDR1 and CDR2 (germline): KGHDR, SFDVKD. The CDR3 length is 16 residues. Losses at the gene ends were 4 bases for V and 1 base for J; bases not matched to a gene: 5. The CDR3 DNA follows: TGTGCCACCAGTGACCAAGCGGGGCAGAACACCGGGGAGCTGTTTTTT. This translates into CATSDQAGQNTGELFF.

The rearrangement joins TRBV9 to TRBJ1-6; no clear D gene. CDR3 length: 14 residues. Germline V gene lookup returns CDR1 SGDLS and CDR2 YYNGEE. V gave up 4 bases and J gave up 5 bases, with 10 bases separating them. The CDR3 region has the DNA TGTGCCAGCAGCCCACAGACTAATAATTCACCCCTCCACTTT. Translated: CASSPQTNNSPLHF.

The chain employs TRBV15 and TRBJ1-2, with a weak D call TRBD1 (6 bases). Germline loops: CDR1 LNHNV, CDR2 YYDKDF (reference sequence). The ends were cut back, 1 base at V and 5 bases at J, with 17 bases in the middle. This CDR3 comprises 16 residues. The CDR3 DNA follows: TGTGCCACCAGCAGAGGGGAGGGGGGCCCGACTTATGGCTACACCTTC. Its protein product is CATSRGEGGPTYGYTF.

V gene TRBV6-6 combines with J gene TRBJ2-7, with 7 bases fitting TRBD1. From germline, CDR1 is MNHNY and CDR2 SVGAGI (reference sequence). Trimming cost V 6 bases and J 1 base; bases outside gene matches: 3. The CDR3 runs 13 residues. The CDR3 protein is CASSDRASYEQYF. The CDR3 DNA reads as TGTGCCAGCAGCGACAGGGCTTCCTACGAGCAGTACTTC.

The chain carries TRBV6-5 and TRBJ1-2, with 10 bases that match TRBD1. The CDR3 spans 15 residues. CDR1 is MNHEY, CDR2 SVGAGI, per germline. The ends lost 7 bases at V and 2 bases at J; junction bases unmatched: 7. The CDR3 nucleotides read TGTGCCAGCACCCGTTCGACAGGGGGCAACTATGGCTACACCTTC. Protein product: CASTRSTGGNYGYTF.

This clone has just one count. In DNA, the CDR3 is TGTGCCAGCAGCGCCCCGTCCGGGGACTACACCATATATTTT. Its protein is CASSAPSGDYTIYF. This chain joins TRBV9 and TRBJ1-3; maybe TRBD1 (5 bases). Germline V lookup: CDR1 SGDLS, CDR2 YYNGEE. V shed 3 bases and J shed 8 bases, with 15 bases lying between them. CDR3 length: 14 amino acids.

The rearrangement uses TRBV6-5 and TRBJ2-7; tentative D call: TRBD1 (5 bases). The CDR3 length is 15 residues. CDR1 is MNHEY, CDR2 SVGAGI, per germline. V was trimmed by 0 bases and J by 1 base, leaving 10 bases between them. The CDR3, as DNA: TGTGCCAGCAGTTACTCGGGGCTGGGGTCCTACGAGCAGTACTTC. Its protein product is CASSYSGLGSYEQYF.

J is TRBJ1-3 and V is TRBV19; D is perhaps TRBD1 (5 bases). Deletions cut 3 bases from V and 1 base from J, with 16 bases between. The CDR3 length is 17 residues. Germline V CDR1 and CDR2: LNHDA, SQIVND (reference sequence). For the CDR3, the DNA is TGTGCCAGTAGTATGCGGGGGAGCGGGTTGTCTGGAAACACCATATATTTT. Its protein product is CASSMRGSGLSGNTIYF. Together with reference TRBV19 and TRBJ1-3, the CDR3 gives the full variable domain: DGGITQSPKYLFRKEGQNVTLSCEQNLNHDAMYWYRQDPGQGLRLIYYSQIVNDFQKGDIAEGYSVSREKKESFPLTVTSAQKNPTAFYLCASSMRGSGLSGNTIYFGEGSWLTVV.

This clone was found once. The CDR3 nucleotides read TGTGCCAGCAGTGAACTCACAGTGGGAGATGGCTACACCTTC. Encoded protein: CASSELTVGDGYTF. The chain is built from TRBV2 and TRBJ1-2; D gene unclear. The CDR3 runs 14 residues. Germline assignment: CDR1 SNHLY and CDR2 FYNNEI. V was shortened by 2 bases and J by 6 bases, with 13 bases between the two germline ends.

This chain links TRBV25-1 with TRBJ2-2, with 7 bases fitting TRBD1. The germline V gene has CDR1 MGHDK and CDR2 SYGVNS. The CDR3 totals 16 residues. V was clipped by 6 bases and J by 4 bases; unmatched bases: 11. CDR3 region: CASSSPPQGTTGELFF. The CDR3 DNA reads as TGTGCCAGCAGCTCCCCCCCACAGGGGACCACCGGGGAGCTGTTTTTT.

The DNA of the CDR3 is TGTGCCAGCAGTTCACGCCGGTTTCGAGGGCGAAACACCGGGGAGCTGTTTTTT. This translates into CASSSRRFRGRNTGELFF. The genes are TRBV27 and TRBJ2-2; a weak D match, TRBD2 (5 bases). The CDR3 is 18 amino acids. Germline V CDR1 and CDR2: MNHEY, SMNVEV (reference sequence). V lost 4 bases and J 2 bases, leaving 20 bases between the germline ends.

This chain uses TRBV9 with TRBJ2-3; D is ambiguous. The CDR3 loop spans 12 amino acids. CDR1 and CDR2 (germline): SGDLS, YYNGEE. V shed 0 bases and J shed 4 bases, with 3 bases lying between them. CDR3 loop: CASSVAPDTQYF. Written as DNA, the CDR3 is TGTGCCAGCAGCGTAGCCCCAGATACGCAGTATTTT.

The V and J genes are TRBV29-1 and TRBJ2-1, with a possible D match to TRBD2 (5 bases). The CDR3 is 14 amino acids. Germline CDR1 is SQVTM and CDR2 is ANQGSEA. The ends were cut back, 4 bases at V and 4 bases at J, with 14 bases in the middle. The CDR3 DNA sequence: TGCAGCGTTGTTTTCCCAACGGGGTACAATGAGCAGTTCTTC. This sequence encodes CSVVFPTGYNEQFF.

The chain links TRBV9 to TRBJ2-2, with TRBD1 matching over 7 bases. The CDR3 is 20 amino acids. V lost 0 bases and J lost 1; bases outside the gene matches: 15. The germline V gene encodes CDR1 SGDLS and CDR2 YYNGEE. In nucleotides, the CDR3 is TGTGCCAGCAGCGTAGCCACCTCGGATTCGGGACAGTTGAACACCGGGGAGCTGTTTTTT. Translation gives CASSVATSDSGQLNTGELFF.

V usage is TRBV29-1 and J usage is TRBJ1-1; D ambiguous. This CDR3 is 12 amino acids long. Germline CDR1 is SQVTM and CDR2 is ANQGSEA. The V end lost 4 bases, the J end lost 5 bases, and 11 bases lay between the germline ends. DNA for the CDR3: TGCAGCGTTGTTCGGGGAGGGACTGAAGCTTTCTTT. Protein: CSVVRGGTEAFF.

The chain employs TRBV20-1 and TRBJ1-1; maybe TRBD1 (5 bases). V was pared by 1 base and J by 7 bases, with 7 bases between. CDR1 and CDR2 from the germline V gene are DFQATT and SNEGSKA (reference sequence). CDR3 length equals 11 residues. This CDR3 is CSARGGVEAFF. The CDR3 DNA reads TGCAGTGCTAGAGGGGGGGTTGAAGCTTTCTTT.

The rearrangement uses TRBV9 and TRBJ2-7, with TRBD2 matching over 8 bases. There are 16 residues in the CDR3. Losses at the gene ends were 0 bases for V and 5 bases for J; bases not matched to a gene: 10. The germline gives CDR1 SGDLS, CDR2 YYNGEE. The CDR3: CASSVAGRASMHEQYF. CDR3 sequence (DNA): TGTGCCAGCAGCGTAGCCGGGAGGGCCAGTATGCACGAGCAGTACTTC.

The genes are TRBV5-1 and TRBJ1-3; D is perhaps TRBD1 (6 bases). CDR3 size: 14 residues. Trimming shortened V by 1 base and J by 8 bases, and 13 bases separated the two germline ends. Germline V gives CDR1 SGHRS, CDR2 YFSETQ. In nucleotides, the CDR3 is TGCGCCAGCAGCTTGAGTGGGGGCGAGGACACCATATATTTT. Protein: CASSLSGGEDTIYF.

This chain connects TRBV7-9 to TRBJ1-1; D is uncertain. The CDR3 sequence is 14 residues long. Trimming removed 1 base from V and 4 bases from J, with 10 bases in between. CDR1 is SEHNR and CDR2 is FQNEAQ in the germline V gene (reference sequence). The CDR3 coding sequence is TGTGCCAGCAGCTTAGGTGGTTCAGGCACTGAAGCTTTCTTT. Translating it yields CASSLGGSGTEAFF.

This clone showed up many times. Different DNA sequences within this sample yield the same CDR3. This chain uses TRBV7-2 with TRBJ1-5, with D perhaps matching TRBD1 (6 bases). The CDR3 spans 14 residues. Germline V CDR1 and CDR2: SGHTA, FQGNSA. V lost 1 base, J lost 8 bases, and 12 bases lay in between. CDR3 sequence (DNA): TGTGCCAGCAGCTTAGAAGGGGGAAGGAAGCCCCAGCATTTT. It is translated as CASSLEGGRKPQHF.

V gene TRBV28 combines with J gene TRBJ1-4, with a tentative D call TRBD1 (6 bases). The ends were cut back, 7 bases at V and 7 bases at J, with 19 bases in the middle. The CDR3 totals 15 residues. Germline assignment: CDR1 MDHEN and CDR2 SYDVKM. In DNA, the CDR3 is TGTGCCAGCAACCAATGGGGGCAGGGCGGTGAAAAACTGTTTTTT. Amino acids: CASNQWGQGGEKLFF.

This chain uses TRBV13 with TRBJ1-4; D is perhaps TRBD1 (5 bases). CDR1 is PRHDT, CDR2 FYEKMQ, per germline (reference sequence). The ends were cut back, 1 base at V and 4 bases at J, with 10 bases in the middle. There are 15 residues in the CDR3. The CDR3 nucleotides are TGTGCCAGCAGCTTAGAGCGACAGAATAATGAAAAACTGTTTTTT. This gives the protein CASSLERQNNEKLFF.

The rearrangement uses TRBV5-1 and TRBJ1-1; a weak D match, TRBD1 (6 bases). With 4 bases removed from V and 8 bases from J, the gap between germline ends came to 15 bases. There are 13 residues in the CDR3. Germline V lookup: CDR1 SGHRS, CDR2 YFSETQ. The DNA for the CDR3 is TGCGCCAGCAGCGAAATACAGGGTTTAGAAGCTTTCTTT. This translates into CASSEIQGLEAFF. Filled out from reference TRBV5-1 and TRBJ1-1, the complete variable domain reads KAGVTQTPRYLIKTRGQQVTLSCSPISGHRSVSWYQQTPGQGLQFLFEYFSETQRNKGNFPGRFSGRQFSNSRSEMNVSTLELGDSALYLCASSEIQGLEAFFGQGTRLTVV.

The chain combines TRBV19 with TRBJ1-2; D is undetermined. The V gene lost 3 bases and the J gene lost 2 bases, with 10 bases spanning the gap. Germline V gene lookup returns CDR1 LNHDA and CDR2 SQIVND (reference sequence). This CDR3 is 14 amino acids long. CDR3 sequence reads: CASSIPPANYGYTF. The CDR3 nucleotides read TGTGCCAGTAGTATCCCCCCAGCCAACTATGGCTACACCTTC.

This sequence joins TRBV15 and TRBJ1-2; no definite D call. The CDR3 covers 13 residues. Germline CDR1 reads LNHNV; CDR2 reads YYDKDF (reference sequence). Between the trimmed V and J ends, which lost 2 bases and 8 bases, there was a span of 12 bases. The CDR3 here is CATSRPLPEGYTF. In DNA, the CDR3 is TGTGCCACCAGCAGACCACTCCCGGAGGGCTACACCTTC. Using reference TRBV15 and TRBJ1-2 for the parts outside the CDR3, the full variable domain is DAMVIQNPRYQVTQFGKPVTLSCSQTLNHNVMYWYQQKSSQAPKLLFHYYDKDFNNEADTPDNFQSRRPNTSFCFLDIRSPGLGDTAMYLCATSRPLPEGYTFGSGTRLTVV.

This sequence joins TRBV18 and TRBJ2-5; unclear D gene. The CDR3 runs 12 residues. The ends were cut back, 1 base at V and 5 bases at J, with 5 bases in the middle. CDR1 and CDR2 (germline): KGHSH, LQKENI. CDR3 protein: CASSPRQETQYF. CDR3 coding DNA: TGTGCCAGCTCACCACGGCAGGAGACCCAGTACTTC.

V is TRBV19 and J is TRBJ1-2, with a tentative D call TRBD1 (6 bases). Germline loops: CDR1 LNHDA, CDR2 SQIVND (reference sequence). This CDR3 has 14 residues. V was cut by 8 bases and J by 6 bases, with 19 bases left in between. DNA for the CDR3: TGTGCCAGTCTTCTTGCAGGGTACAGGGATGGCTACACCTTC. This sequence encodes CASLLAGYRDGYTF.

This chain connects TRBV5-6 to TRBJ1-6; D is undetermined. There are 15 residues in the CDR3. Germline values: CDR1 SGHDT, CDR2 YYEEEE. V lost 4 bases and J lost 9, with 17 bases in between. The CDR3 reads CASSLHAGLTSPLHF. Written as DNA, the CDR3 is TGTGCCAGCAGCCTCCACGCGGGCCTAACTTCACCCCTCCACTTT.

Here the CDR3 reads CASSYSLGVGAYEQYF. The CDR3 coding sequence is TGTGCCAGCAGTTACTCGTTGGGTGTAGGAGCCTACGAGCAGTACTTC. The chain recombines TRBV6-6 with TRBJ2-7; D not resolved. Looked up from germline, CDR1 is MNHNY and CDR2 is SVGAGI (reference sequence). CDR3 size: 16 residues. The V and J ends lost 0 bases and 2 bases respectively, with 14 bases between them.

CDR3 loop: CASSEDLNTEAFF. CDR3 DNA: TGTGCCAGCAGCGAGGACTTGAACACTGAAGCTTTCTTT. The chain couples TRBV6-2 or TRBV6-3 to TRBJ1-1; D gene ambiguous. The length of the CDR3 is 13 residues. V was pared by 6 bases and J by 0 bases, with 8 bases between. The V gene's germline CDR1 is MNHEY and CDR2 SVGEGT.

The genes are TRBV19 and TRBJ2-1; D gene uncertain. From germline, CDR1 is LNHDA and CDR2 SQIVND (reference sequence). This CDR3 is built from 12 residues. Trimming removed 4 bases from V and 6 bases from J, with 7 bases in between. DNA of the CDR3: TGTGCCAGTAGTAGCCCGATCAATGAGCAGTTCTTC. Amino acids: CASSSPINEQFF.